This is a list of T cell receptor beta chains from one sample in a study of T cell responses to AZD1222 COVID-19 vaccine. Only in-frame clones appear in the TCRdb table, and some are missing; sequencing was by immunoSEQ multiplex PCR. The data show around 78,000 clones, 87% seen once. The source material was peripheral blood, sampled on day 0 of AZD1222 vaccination. These receptor sequences come from an adult in good health. CDR3s include the opening cysteine and the closing phenylalanine or tryptophan. A D gene is named only where the DNA matches it firmly. For some rows the clone size is stated as once, few or many, or as a class when expanded; others skip it.

TRBJ2-3	few	TRBD2	TRBV5-5	CASSPTSGVFPDTQYF	TGTGCCAGCAGCCCGACTAGCGGTGTTTTCCCAGATACGCAGTATTTT
TRBJ1-6	few	TRBD1	TRBV7-3	CASSPGTGSNSPLHF	TGTGCCAGCAGCCCTGGGACAGGGAGTAATTCACCCCTCCACTTT
TRBJ1-1	-	TRBD1	TRBV30	CAWTWTGNGEAFF	TGTGCCTGGACATGGACAGGGAACGGTGAAGCTTTCTTT
TRBJ1-6	-	-	TRBV6-2/TRBV6-3	CASSSLTYRGPLLHF	TGTGCCAGCAGTTCCCTGACCTATCGGGGGCCACTCCTCCACTTT
TRBJ1-2	few	-	TRBV19	CASSIAQRGIGYGYTF	TGTGCCAGTAGTATAGCTCAAAGAGGGATTGGCTATGGCTACACCTTC
TRBJ1-2	-	-	TRBV4-2	CASSQDYGQHYGYTF	TGTGCCAGCAGCCAAGATTATGGACAACACTATGGCTACACCTTC
TRBJ2-7	-	-	TRBV12-3/TRBV12-4	CASSVGVYEQYF	TGTGCCAGCAGCGTAGGGGTTTACGAGCAGTACTTC
TRBJ1-5	-	-	TRBV21-1	CASPKNRYSNQPQHF	TGTGCCAGCCCCAAAAACCGGTATAGCAATCAGCCCCAGCATTTT
TRBJ1-2	once	TRBD1	TRBV27	CASSLSGQGSYTF	TGTGCCAGCAGTTTATCCGGACAGGGCAGCTACACCTTC
TRBJ2-1	-	-	TRBV7-2	CASSLLMGNEQFF	TGTGCCAGCAGCCTCCTTATGGGCAATGAGCAGTTCTTC
TRBJ1-5	-	-	TRBV27	CASSEGVRGVGTQHF	TGTGCCAGCAGTGAAGGGGTCAGGGGAGTCGGGACCCAGCATTTT
TRBJ2-2	-	-	TRBV18	CASSPQEGTGELFF	TGTGCCAGCTCACCACAGGAGGGAACCGGGGAGCTGTTTTTT
TRBJ2-4	-	-	TRBV12-3/TRBV12-4	CASSLRGNIQYF	TGTGCCAGCAGTTTACGGGGAAACATTCAGTACTTC
TRBJ2-1	-	TRBD2	TRBV3-1/TRBV3-2	CASSQFLAGGQYNEQFF	TGTGCCAGCAGCCAATTCCTAGCGGGGGGCCAATACAATGAGCAGTTCTTC
TRBJ2-7	-	TRBD2	TRBV7-7	CASSPLTSGGQYEQYF	TGTGCTAGCAGCCCCTTGACTAGCGGGGGACAATACGAGCAGTACTTC
TRBJ2-2	-	-	TRBV19	CASSEGRGGELFF	TGTGCCAGTAGTGAGGGCCGGGGCGGGGAGCTGTTTTTT
TRBJ2-1	-	-	TRBV2	CASSELWDEQFF	TGTGCCAGCAGTGAACTCTGGGATGAGCAGTTCTTC
TRBJ1-5	-	-	TRBV24-1	CATSGEVRPQYVDQPQHF	TGTGCCACCAGTGGTGAAGTCAGACCCCAGTACGTCGATCAGCCCCAGCATTTT
TRBJ1-2	-	TRBD1	TRBV2	CASSTGQGFGYTF	TGTGCCAGCAGCACCGGACAGGGCTTCGGCTACACCTTC
TRBJ2-1	-	TRBD1	TRBV7-2	CASSLGGGDEQFF	TGTGCCAGCAGCTTAGGAGGGGGCGATGAGCAGTTCTTC
TRBJ1-2	-	-	TRBV7-2	CASSLTPGTPYGYTF	TGTGCCAGCAGCTTAACACCAGGGACCCCCTATGGCTACACCTTC
TRBJ2-4	-	TRBD1	TRBV5-6	CASSRQGENIQYF	TGTGCCAGCAGCAGACAGGGGGAAAACATTCAGTACTTC
TRBJ2-5	-	-	TRBV27	CASSVPGRQETQYF	TGTGCCAGCAGTGTCCCGGGACGTCAAGAGACCCAGTACTTC
TRBJ1-2	-	TRBD1	TRBV7-9	CASSRSQGVDGYTF	TGTGCCAGCAGCAGATCACAGGGGGTAGATGGCTACACCTTC
TRBJ2-2	few	-	TRBV5-4	CASSLGRVGTGELFF	TGTGCCAGCAGCTTGGGCCGGGTCGGCACCGGGGAGCTGTTTTTT
TRBJ1-2	-	-	TRBV6-5	CASRRSGDYGYTF	TGTGCCAGCAGACGATCAGGGGACTATGGCTACACCTTC
TRBJ2-3	-	-	TRBV9	CASSVGGLHTDTQYF	TGTGCCAGCAGCGTAGGGGGGCTCCACACAGATACGCAGTATTTT
TRBJ2-7	-	TRBD2	TRBV4-2	CASSQVNRQRGRYEQYF	TGTGCCAGCAGCCAAGTGAACAGGCAGCGGGGGAGATACGAGCAGTACTTC
TRBJ1-1	-	-	TRBV7-3	CASSSRGDNTEAFF	TGTGCCAGCAGCTCCAGGGGAGACAACACTGAAGCTTTCTTT
TRBJ2-7	-	-	TRBV7-8	CASSPLAGTNYEQYF	TGTGCCAGCAGCCCTTTGGCCGGGACAAACTACGAGCAGTACTTC
TRBJ1-2	-	-	TRBV5-6	CASSLTGGGYGYTF	TGTGCCAGCAGCCTGACGGGAGGGGGATATGGCTACACCTTC
TRBJ2-4	-	TRBD1	TRBV10-1	CASSGTGKNIQYF	TGCGCCAGCAGCGGGACAGGGAAAAACATTCAGTACTTC
TRBJ2-2	once	-	TRBV7-9	CASSLGRGSGELFF	TGTGCCAGCAGCTTGGGTAGGGGCTCCGGGGAGCTGTTTTTT
TRBJ2-6	-	-	TRBV30	CAWVTSGANVLTF	TGTGCCTGGGTGACCTCTGGGGCCAACGTCCTGACTTTC
TRBJ2-2	-	TRBD1	TRBV5-8	CASSDGTGSVTGELFF	TGTGCCAGCAGCGACGGGACAGGGTCGGTCACCGGGGAGCTGTTTTTT
TRBJ1-3	-	-	TRBV6-1	CASSDVSMENTIYF	TGTGCCAGCAGTGATGTCTCAATGGAGAACACCATATATTTT
TRBJ2-1	few	-	TRBV7-6	CASSLDSATYNEQFF	TGTGCCAGCAGCCTTGACAGTGCCACTTACAATGAGCAGTTCTTC
TRBJ2-5	-	-	TRBV6-2/TRBV6-3	CASSVQETQYF	TGTGCCAGCAGTGTCCAAGAGACCCAGTACTTC
TRBJ1-2	few	-	TRBV27	CASSPSVGWGYTF	TGTGCCAGCAGTCCGTCAGTCGGGTGGGGCTACACCTTC
TRBJ1-2	-	-	TRBV5-6	CASSLVGRETHYGYTF	TGTGCCAGCAGCTTGGTAGGCAGGGAAACGCACTATGGCTACACCTTC
TRBJ1-2	-	-	TRBV2	CASSGSWLDYGYTF	TGTGCCAGCAGCGGAAGTTGGCTCGACTATGGCTACACCTTC
TRBJ2-5	-	-	TRBV3-1/TRBV3-2	CASSPRRGAYQETQYF	TGTGCCAGCAGTCCCCGGAGGGGAGCGTACCAAGAGACCCAGTACTTC
TRBJ1-1	-	TRBD1	TRBV7-3	CASSIGTANTEAFF	TGTGCCAGCAGCATCGGGACAGCCAACACTGAAGCTTTCTTT
TRBJ1-1	once	TRBD1	TRBV12-5	CASGQTGGNTEAFF	TGTGCTAGTGGCCAGACAGGGGGTAACACTGAAGCTTTCTTT
TRBJ2-1	-	-	TRBV6-5	CASSSGIRSYNEQFF	TGTGCCAGCAGTTCCGGAATTCGCTCCTACAATGAGCAGTTCTTC
TRBJ1-2	-	-	TRBV5-6	CASRRETFYGYTF	TGTGCCAGCAGAAGAGAGACTTTCTATGGCTACACCTTC
TRBJ2-4	once	TRBD1	TRBV7-2	CASSSATGLAKNIQYF	TGTGCCAGCAGCTCGGCGACAGGGTTGGCCAAAAACATTCAGTACTTC